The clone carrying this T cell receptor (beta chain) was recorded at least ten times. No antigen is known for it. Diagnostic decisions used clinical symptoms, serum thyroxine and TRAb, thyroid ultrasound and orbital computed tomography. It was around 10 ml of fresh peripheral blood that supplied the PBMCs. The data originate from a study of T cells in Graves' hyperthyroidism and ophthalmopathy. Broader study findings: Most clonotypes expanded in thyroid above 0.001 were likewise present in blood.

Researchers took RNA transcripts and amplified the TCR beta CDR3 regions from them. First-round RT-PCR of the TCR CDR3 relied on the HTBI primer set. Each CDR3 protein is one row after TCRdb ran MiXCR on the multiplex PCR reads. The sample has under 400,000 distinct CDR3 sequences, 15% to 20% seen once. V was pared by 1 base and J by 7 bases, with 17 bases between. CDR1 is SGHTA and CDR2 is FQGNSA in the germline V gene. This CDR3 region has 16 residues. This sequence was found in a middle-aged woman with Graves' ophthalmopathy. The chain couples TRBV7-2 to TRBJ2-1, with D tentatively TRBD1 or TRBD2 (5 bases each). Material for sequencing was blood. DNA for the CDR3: TGTGCCAGCAGCTTAGTGGGACGGACCCCTGGGAATGAGCAGTTCTTC. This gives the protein CASSLVGRTPGNEQFF.